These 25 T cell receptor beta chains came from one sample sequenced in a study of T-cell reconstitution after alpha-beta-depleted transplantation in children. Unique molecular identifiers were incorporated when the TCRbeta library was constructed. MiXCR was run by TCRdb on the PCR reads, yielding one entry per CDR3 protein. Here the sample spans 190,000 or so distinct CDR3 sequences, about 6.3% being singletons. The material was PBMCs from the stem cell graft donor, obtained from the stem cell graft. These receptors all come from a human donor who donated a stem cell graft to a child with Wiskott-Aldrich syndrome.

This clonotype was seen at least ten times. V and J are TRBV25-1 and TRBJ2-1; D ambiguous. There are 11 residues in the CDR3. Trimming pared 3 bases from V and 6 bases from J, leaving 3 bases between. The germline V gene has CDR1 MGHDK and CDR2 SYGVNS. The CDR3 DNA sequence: TGTGCCAGCAGTGACCTCAATGAGCAGTTCTTC. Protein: CASSDLNEQFF.

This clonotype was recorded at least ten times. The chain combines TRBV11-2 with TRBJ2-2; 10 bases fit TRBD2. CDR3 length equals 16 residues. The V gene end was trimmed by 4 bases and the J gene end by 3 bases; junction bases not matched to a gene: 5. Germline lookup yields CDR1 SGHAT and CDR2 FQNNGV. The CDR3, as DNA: TGTGCCAGCAGCTCTAGCGGGAGAGGGTACACCGGGGAGCTGTTTTTT. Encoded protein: CASSSSGRGYTGELFF.

This chain's CDR3 is CASSYGGHEQYF. The CDR3 region has the DNA TGTGCCAGCAGCTATGGGGGACACGAGCAGTACTTC. The gene calls are TRBV9 and TRBJ2-7; D possibly matches TRBD1 or TRBD2 (5 bases each). The germline V gene encodes CDR1 SGDLS and CDR2 YYNGEE. The CDR3 is made up of 12 amino acids. The germline V and J ends were trimmed by 4 bases and 5 bases, with 10 bases remaining between them.

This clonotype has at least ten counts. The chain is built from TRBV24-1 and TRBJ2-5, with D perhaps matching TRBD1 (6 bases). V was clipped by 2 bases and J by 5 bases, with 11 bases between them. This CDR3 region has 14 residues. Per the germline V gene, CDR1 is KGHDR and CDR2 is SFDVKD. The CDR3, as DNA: TGTGCCACCAGTGATTCCGGAACAGGGGAGACCCAGTACTTC. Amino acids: CATSDSGTGETQYF.

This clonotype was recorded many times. The CDR3 protein is CSARDRNSGANVLTF. In DNA, the CDR3 is TGCAGTGCTAGAGATAGGAACTCTGGGGCCAACGTCCTGACTTTC. The chain recombines TRBV20-1 with TRBJ2-6; D is unresolved. CDR1 is DFQATT, CDR2 SNEGSKA, per germline (reference sequence). Trimming took 0 bases from V and 0 from J, leaving 6 bases between them. CDR3 length equals 15 residues.

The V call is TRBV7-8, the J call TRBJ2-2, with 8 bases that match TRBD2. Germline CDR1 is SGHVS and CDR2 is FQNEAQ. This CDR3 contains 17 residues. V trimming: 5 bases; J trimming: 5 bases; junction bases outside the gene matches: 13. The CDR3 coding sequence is TGTGCCAGCAGCCCTCATGCCTCGGGCGGGGGGACCGGGGAGCTGTTTTTT. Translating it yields CASSPHASGGGTGELFF.

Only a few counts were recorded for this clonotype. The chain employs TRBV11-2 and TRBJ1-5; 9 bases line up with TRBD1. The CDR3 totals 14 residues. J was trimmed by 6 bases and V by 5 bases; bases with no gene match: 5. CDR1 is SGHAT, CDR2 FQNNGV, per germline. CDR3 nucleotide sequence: TGTGCCAGCAGCCGACAGGGGGGGAGTCAGCCCCAGCATTTT. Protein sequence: CASSRQGGSQPQHF. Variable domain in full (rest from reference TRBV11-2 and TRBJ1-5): EAGVAQSPRYKIIEKRQSVAFWCNPISGHATLYWYQQILGQGPKLLIQFQNNGVVDDSQLPKDRFSAERLKGVDSTLKIQPAKLEDSAVYLCASSRQGGSQPQHFGDGTRLSIL.

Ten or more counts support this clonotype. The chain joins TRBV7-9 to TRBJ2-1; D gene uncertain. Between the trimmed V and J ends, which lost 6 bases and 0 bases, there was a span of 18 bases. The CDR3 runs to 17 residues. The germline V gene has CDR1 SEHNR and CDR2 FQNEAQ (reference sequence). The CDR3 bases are TGTGCCAGCAGAACAACCGAGGACCCAGGCTCCTACAATGAGCAGTTCTTC. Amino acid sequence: CASRTTEDPGSYNEQFF.

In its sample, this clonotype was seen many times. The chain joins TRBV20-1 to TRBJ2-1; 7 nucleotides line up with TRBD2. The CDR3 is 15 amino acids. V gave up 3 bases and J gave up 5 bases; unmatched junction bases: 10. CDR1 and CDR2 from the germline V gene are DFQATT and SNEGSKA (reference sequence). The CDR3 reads CSASFNQRGNNEQFF. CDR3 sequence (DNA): TGCAGTGCTAGTTTCAATCAGCGGGGAAACAATGAGCAGTTCTTC.

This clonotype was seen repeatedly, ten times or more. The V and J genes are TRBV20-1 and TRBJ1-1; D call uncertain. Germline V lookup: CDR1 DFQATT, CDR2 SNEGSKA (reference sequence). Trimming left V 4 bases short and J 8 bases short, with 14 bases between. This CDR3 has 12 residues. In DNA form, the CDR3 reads TGCAGTGCTAAAATGGTAAATAGCGAAGCTTTCTTT. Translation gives CSAKMVNSEAFF.

For the CDR3, the DNA is TGTGCCAGCAGGCCCTTGGGCAGCATGAACACTGAAGCTTTCTTT. It yields the protein CASRPLGSMNTEAFF. V gene TRBV27 combines with J gene TRBJ1-1; D call uncertain. Trimming left V 6 bases short and J 0 bases short, with 14 bases between. Germline CDR1 reads MNHEY; CDR2 reads SMNVEV (reference sequence). This CDR3 spans 15 amino acids.

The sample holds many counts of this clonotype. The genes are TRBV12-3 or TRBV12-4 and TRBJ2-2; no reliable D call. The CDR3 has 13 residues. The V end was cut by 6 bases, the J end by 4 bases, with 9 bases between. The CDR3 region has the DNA TGTGCCAGCAGACGTGTGAGCACCGGGGAGCTGTTTTTT. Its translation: CASRRVSTGELFF.

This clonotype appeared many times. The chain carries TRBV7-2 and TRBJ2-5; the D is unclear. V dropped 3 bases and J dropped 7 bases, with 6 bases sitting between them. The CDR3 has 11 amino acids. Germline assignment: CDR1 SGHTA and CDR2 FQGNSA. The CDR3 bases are TGTGCCAGCAGCTTGATGGGGACCCAGTACTTC. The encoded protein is CASSLMGTQYF.

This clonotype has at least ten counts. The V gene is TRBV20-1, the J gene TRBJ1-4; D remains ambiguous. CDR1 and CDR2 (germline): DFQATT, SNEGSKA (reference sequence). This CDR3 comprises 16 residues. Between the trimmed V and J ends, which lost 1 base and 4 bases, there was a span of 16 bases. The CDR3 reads CSARVVQPPHNEKLFF. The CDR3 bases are TGCAGTGCTAGAGTGGTTCAGCCACCCCATAATGAAAAACTGTTTTTT.

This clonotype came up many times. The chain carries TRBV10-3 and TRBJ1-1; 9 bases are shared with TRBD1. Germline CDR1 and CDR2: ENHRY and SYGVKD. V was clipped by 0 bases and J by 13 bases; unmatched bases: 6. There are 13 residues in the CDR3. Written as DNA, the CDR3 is TGTGCCATCAGTGAGTCTGGTACAGGGGGCCGTTTCTTT. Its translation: CAISESGTGGRFF.

The CDR3 DNA reads as TGTGCCAGCAGCCAAGTGGGGGGCGGGACAGGGATTTACAATGAGCAGTTCTTC. Translation gives CASSQVGGGTGIYNEQFF. The chain carries TRBV3-1 and TRBJ2-1; 9 positions match TRBD1. The length of the CDR3 is 18 residues. The V segment lost 1 base and the J segment 4 bases; nucleotides outside the gene matches: 11. Germline lookup yields CDR1 LGHDT and CDR2 YNNKEL (reference sequence).

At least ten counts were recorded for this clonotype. The CDR3 spells CASSYEGHNEQFF. As DNA, the CDR3 is TGTGCCAGCAGTTACGAGGGCCACAATGAGCAGTTCTTC. The rearrangement joins TRBV6-2 or TRBV6-3 to TRBJ2-1; tentatively, D is TRBD2 (5 bases). Germline-derived CDR1 and CDR2 are MNHEY and SVGEGT. The CDR3 is 13 residues long. Trimming took 2 bases from V and 5 from J, leaving 7 bases between them.

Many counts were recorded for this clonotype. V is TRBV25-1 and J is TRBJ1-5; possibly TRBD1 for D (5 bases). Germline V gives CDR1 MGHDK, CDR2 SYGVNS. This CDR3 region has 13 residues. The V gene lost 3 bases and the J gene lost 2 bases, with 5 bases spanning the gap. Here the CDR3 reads CASSEGGNQPQHF. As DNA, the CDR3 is TGTGCCAGCAGTGAGGGGGGCAATCAGCCCCAGCATTTT.

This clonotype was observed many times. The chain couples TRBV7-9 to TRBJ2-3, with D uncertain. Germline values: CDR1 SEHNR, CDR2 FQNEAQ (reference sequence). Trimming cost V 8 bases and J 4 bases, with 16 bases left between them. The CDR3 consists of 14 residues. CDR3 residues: CASPHRGEADTQYF. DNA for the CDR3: TGTGCCAGCCCCCACAGAGGAGAGGCAGATACGCAGTATTTT.

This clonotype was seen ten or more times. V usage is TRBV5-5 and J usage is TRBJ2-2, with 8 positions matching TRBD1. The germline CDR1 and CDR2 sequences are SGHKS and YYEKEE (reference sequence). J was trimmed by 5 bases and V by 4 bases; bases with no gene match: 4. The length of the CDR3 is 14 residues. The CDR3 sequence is CASSVDRVTGELFF. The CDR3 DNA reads TGTGCCAGCAGCGTGGACAGGGTGACCGGGGAGCTGTTTTTT. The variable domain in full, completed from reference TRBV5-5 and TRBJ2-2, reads DAGVTQSPTHLIKTRGQQVTLRCSPISGHKSVSWYQQVLGQGPQFIFQYYEKEERGRGNFPDRFSARQFPNYSSELNVNALLLGDSALYLCASSVDRVTGELFFGEGSRLTVL.

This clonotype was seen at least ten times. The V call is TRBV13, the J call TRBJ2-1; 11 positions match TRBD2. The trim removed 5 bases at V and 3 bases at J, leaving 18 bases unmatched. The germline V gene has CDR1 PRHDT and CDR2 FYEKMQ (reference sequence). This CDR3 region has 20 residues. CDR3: CASSPRTGVASGRFYNEQFF. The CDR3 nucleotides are TGTGCCAGCAGCCCGAGGACAGGGGTGGCTAGCGGGAGGTTCTACAATGAGCAGTTCTTC.

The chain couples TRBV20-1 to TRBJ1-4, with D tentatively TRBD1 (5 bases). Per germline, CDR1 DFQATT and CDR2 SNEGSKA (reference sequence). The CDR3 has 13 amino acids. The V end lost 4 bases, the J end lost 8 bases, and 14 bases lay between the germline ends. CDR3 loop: CSAIGQVEEKLFF. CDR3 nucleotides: TGCAGTGCTATAGGACAAGTGGAAGAAAAACTGTTTTTT.

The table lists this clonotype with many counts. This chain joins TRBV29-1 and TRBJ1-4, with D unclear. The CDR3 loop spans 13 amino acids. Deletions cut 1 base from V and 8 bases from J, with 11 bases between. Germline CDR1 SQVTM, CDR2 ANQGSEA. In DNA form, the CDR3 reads TGCAGCGTTGAAGGGAATGCGGCGGAAAAACTGTTTTTT. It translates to CSVEGNAAEKLFF.

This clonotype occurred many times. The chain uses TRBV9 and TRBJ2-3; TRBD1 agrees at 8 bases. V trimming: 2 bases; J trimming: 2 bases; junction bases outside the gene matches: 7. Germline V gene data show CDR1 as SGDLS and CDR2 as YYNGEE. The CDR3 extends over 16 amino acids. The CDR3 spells CASSVFGDRPTDTQYF. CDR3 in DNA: TGTGCCAGCAGCGTCTTTGGGGACAGGCCCACAGATACGCAGTATTTT.

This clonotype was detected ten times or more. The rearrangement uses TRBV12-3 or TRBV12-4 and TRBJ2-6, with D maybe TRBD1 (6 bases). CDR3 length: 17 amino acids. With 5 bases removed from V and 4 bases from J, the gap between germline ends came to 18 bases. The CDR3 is CASSRTGRVAGANVLTF. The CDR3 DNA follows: TGTGCCAGCAGTCGAACAGGGAGAGTAGCAGGGGCCAACGTCCTGACTTTC.